This record covers a single TCR beta chain. Its matching antigen is unknown. Data came from immunoSEQ multiplex PCR; TCRdb stores just in-frame clones and leaves some out. The sample contains 70,000 or so clones, nearly 95% of which appear only once. The sample originates from a study of T cell clones after liver transplantation. The CDR3 covers 16 residues. Germline CDR1 SGDLS, CDR2 YYNGEE. V lost 3 bases to trimming and J lost 6 bases; unmatched junction nucleotides: 8. Broader study findings: In 5 of 8 subjects, circulating graft-donor-reactive CD4 TCRbeta sequences fell significantly after transplant. Low donor cell numbers restricted donor-reactive repertoire measurement in a couple of subjects. Small, mixed patient groups and varying post-transplant times limit these conclusions.

V gene TRBV9 combines with J gene TRBJ2-7, with TRBD2 matching 14 bases. This specimen was CD4+ T cells from blood, taken about 26 months after liver transplant. This TCR derives from a human patient who received a liver transplant. Some T cells may have come from the graft donor. The CDR3 spells CASSAPGTSGSSEQYF. CDR3 coding DNA: TGTGCCAGCAGCGCACCCGGGACTAGCGGGAGCAGCGAGCAGTACTTC.